A single sample is the source of the 3 T cell receptor beta chains below, sequenced in a study of cytotoxic CD8 clonotypes in ibrutinib-treated CLL. Clones were read by immunoSEQ multiplex PCR, and TCRdb kept only the in-frame ones, dropping some. The sample shows under 300,000 clones, 65% to 85% of them seen only once. This material consisted of PBMCs, taken at disease progression, from a patient treated with ibrutinib. The receptors come from a human donor with chronic lymphocytic leukemia.

V usage is TRBV25-1 and J usage is TRBJ2-7; a weak D match, TRBD1 (7 bases). V was shortened by 3 bases and J by 2 bases, with 17 bases between the two germline ends. The CDR3 sequence is 16 residues long. Looked up from germline, CDR1 is MGHDK and CDR2 is SYGVNS. The CDR3 here is CASSDPNRGGAYEQYF. CDR3 coding DNA: TGTGCCAGCAGTGACCCTAACAGGGGAGGCGCCTACGAGCAGTACTTC.

The chain is built from TRBV7-6 and TRBJ2-2, with D perhaps matching TRBD2 (6 bases). The length of the CDR3 is 13 residues. CDR1 is SGHVS and CDR2 is FNYEAQ in the germline V gene. V lost 4 bases to trimming and J lost 7 bases, with 10 bases between them. The CDR3 region is CASSSRLGGELFF. CDR3 bases: TGTGCCAGCAGCTCCCGACTAGGCGGGGAGCTGTTTTTT.

The chain carries TRBV29-1 and TRBJ2-7; TRBD2 might be the D (6 bases). The CDR3 loop spans 14 amino acids. V was pared by 1 base and J by 2 bases, with 12 bases between. In germline, CDR1 is SQVTM, CDR2 ANQGSEA. The CDR3 is CSVEGEAGTYEQYF. CDR3 nucleotide sequence: TGCAGCGTTGAAGGGGAGGCGGGGACCTACGAGCAGTACTTC.